This passage covers 10 T cell receptor beta chains from one sample sequenced in a study of cytomegalovirus exposure and HLA in healthy donors. 60 Vbeta and 13 Jbeta primers were used in PCR. Sequencing used immunoSEQ multiplex PCR; TCRdb keeps in-frame clones, though not all of them. The sample carries 200,000 or so clones, approximately 80% recorded once. The sample taken for sequencing was PBMCs. The receptor source for this set is a girl aged 5 to 17 in good health and CMV-seronegative.

The chain has TRBV2 and TRBJ1-5; 9 bases agree with TRBD1. Looked up from germline, CDR1 is SNHLY and CDR2 is FYNNEI. J gave up 6 bases and V 6 bases, and 3 bases lay outside the gene matches. This CDR3 region has 13 residues. For the CDR3, the DNA is TGTGCCAGCAGCGGGACAGGGTTTCAGCCCCAGCATTTT. Residues: CASSGTGFQPQHF.

The J gene is TRBJ2-1, the V gene TRBV12-5; unclear D gene. The CDR3 has 13 amino acids. Germline V gives CDR1 LGHNT, CDR2 FRNRAP. Trimming took off 5 bases at V and 6 bases at J, with 11 bases between the two ends. The chain's CDR3 is CASGPTVGNEQFF. The DNA of the CDR3 is TGTGCTAGTGGTCCCACAGTGGGCAATGAGCAGTTCTTC.

V and J are TRBV5-1 and TRBJ1-2; 7 nucleotides match TRBD1. V lost 7 bases to trimming and J lost 3 bases; unmatched junction nucleotides: 0. Germline V gene data show CDR1 as SGHRS and CDR2 as YFSETQ. The CDR3 has 11 residues. CDR3 nucleotide sequence: TGCGCCAGCGGGACAGACTATGGCTACACCTTC. It translates to CASGTDYGYTF.

This chain links TRBV5-1 with TRBJ2-1, with a weak D call TRBD2 (6 bases). Germline V gene lookup returns CDR1 SGHRS and CDR2 YFSETQ. Trimming removed 2 bases at V and 4 bases at J, with 19 bases between. CDR3 size: 17 residues. The CDR3: CASSLIVEGLAYNEQFF. CDR3 nucleotides: TGCGCCAGCAGCTTAATCGTGGAGGGACTGGCGTACAATGAGCAGTTCTTC.

Details on this clone: A junction boundary mismatches the germline segment, possibly from a read error. This chain links TRBV7-9 with TRBJ1-2, with no clear D. Per the germline V gene, CDR1 is SEHNR and CDR2 is FQNEAQ (reference sequence). The CDR3 spans 12 residues. CDR3 region: CSSSSGSYGYTF. The DNA of the CDR3 is TGTTCCAGCAGCTCAGGATCTTATGGCTACACCTTC.

This clone occurred a few times. The genes are TRBV6-1 and TRBJ1-4, with D perhaps TRBD1 (5 bases). Germline assignment: CDR1 MNHNS and CDR2 SASEGT. The CDR3 contains 14 residues. Deletions cut 2 bases from V and 3 bases from J, with 7 bases between. CDR3 loop: CASSERGANEKLFF. The CDR3 DNA reads TGTGCCAGCAGTGAACGGGGGGCTAATGAAAAACTGTTTTTT.

The chain employs TRBV5-1 and TRBJ1-1, with 9 positions matching TRBD1. Germline values: CDR1 SGHRS, CDR2 YFSETQ. This CDR3 contains 14 residues. Trimming took 4 bases from V and 4 from J; bases not matched to a gene: 5. The CDR3 nucleotides read TGCGCCAGCAGCCCCGGGACAGGGATCACTGAAGCTTTCTTT. Translating it yields CASSPGTGITEAFF.

The rearrangement links TRBV19 to TRBJ2-3; 9 bases agree with TRBD1. The CDR3 has 15 amino acids. The V segment lost 5 bases and the J segment 1 base; nucleotides outside the gene matches: 4. Germline assignment: CDR1 LNHDA and CDR2 SQIVND (reference sequence). The CDR3 reads CASSLRDRGTDTQYF. The CDR3 nucleotides read TGTGCCAGTAGTCTCCGGGACAGGGGCACAGATACGCAGTATTTT.

This clone was seen a single time. This sequence joins TRBV7-9 and TRBJ2-2, with 9 positions matching TRBD1. This CDR3 region has 15 residues. CDR1 and CDR2 (germline): SEHNR, FQNEAQ (reference sequence). Unmatched junction bases numbered 2, after V lost 4 bases and J lost 2 bases. The CDR3 DNA reads TGTGCCAGCAGCTCGGGACAGGGAAACACCGGGGAGCTGTTTTTT. This sequence encodes CASSSGQGNTGELFF.

This clone was observed a handful of times. The V gene is TRBV6-6, the J gene TRBJ1-2; D is unclear. This CDR3 is 11 amino acids long. V dropped 0 bases and J dropped 7 bases, with 3 bases sitting between them. The germline gives CDR1 MNHNY, CDR2 SVGAGI (reference sequence). The CDR3 sequence is CASSYSSGYTF. The CDR3 DNA reads TGTGCCAGCAGTTACTCGAGTGGCTACACCTTC.